These 28 T cell receptor beta chains share one sample of origin, sequenced in a study of T cells in Graves' hyperthyroidism and ophthalmopathy. TCR beta CDR3 sequences were amplified from RNA transcripts. HTBI primers drove first-round RT-PCR of the TCR CDR3. TCRdb passed the multiplex PCR reads through MiXCR, listing each CDR3 protein once. This sample has about 590,000 distinct CDR3 sequences, with 15% to 19% found just once. The sample taken for sequencing was blood. These receptors were collected from a woman aged 25 to 39 with Graves' hyperthyroidism.

CDR3 coding DNA: TGTGCCAGCAGCCCTCTAGCATCCCTCTACAATGAGCAGTTCTTC. This codes for CASSPLASLYNEQFF. V gene TRBV6-1 combines with J gene TRBJ2-1; tentative D call: TRBD2 (5 bases). The CDR3 consists of 15 residues. V was trimmed by 6 bases and J by 3 bases, leaving 15 bases between them. Germline values: CDR1 MNHNS, CDR2 SASEGT.

In its sample, this clonotype was seen many times. The chain links TRBV20-1 to TRBJ2-7; 7 positions agree with TRBD2. V lost 4 bases to trimming and J lost 0 bases; unmatched junction nucleotides: 6. This CDR3 contains 14 residues. Germline V CDR1 and CDR2: DFQATT, SNEGSKA (reference sequence). Here the CDR3 reads CSATRASGSYEQYF. The CDR3 coding sequence is TGCAGTGCTACCCGAGCTAGCGGCTCCTACGAGCAGTACTTC.

The chain links TRBV7-9 to TRBJ2-1, with 11 bases identical to TRBD2. This CDR3 has 19 amino acids. V lost 3 bases to trimming and J lost 0 bases; unmatched junction nucleotides: 10. Germline CDR1 and CDR2: SEHNR and FQNEAQ (reference sequence). CDR3 loop: CASSLVAGGVTGSYNEQFF. CDR3 bases: TGTGCCAGCAGCTTGGTAGCGGGAGGGGTGACTGGCTCCTACAATGAGCAGTTCTTC.

The sample holds a few counts of this clonotype. The genes are TRBV15 and TRBJ1-2, with D possibly being TRBD1 (5 bases). Per germline, CDR1 LNHNV and CDR2 YYDKDF (reference sequence). The CDR3 is made up of 15 amino acids. V lost 0 bases to trimming and J lost 5 bases, with 13 bases between them. Here the CDR3 DNA reads TGTGCCACCAGCAGAGAGAGTGCCAGGGTTTATGGCTACACCTTC. Residues: CATSRESARVYGYTF.

V and J are TRBV15 and TRBJ2-3; the D is unclear. Trimming took 3 bases from V and 6 from J, leaving 13 bases between them. The length of the CDR3 is 14 residues. Per the germline V gene, CDR1 is LNHNV and CDR2 is YYDKDF (reference sequence). CDR3 in amino acids: CATSSMRLSDTQYF. CDR3 coding DNA: TGTGCCACCAGCAGCATGAGGCTATCCGATACGCAGTATTTT.

There are many counts of this clonotype. This chain connects TRBV11-2 to TRBJ2-5, with D perhaps matching TRBD1 or TRBD2 (5 bases each). The CDR3 loop spans 13 amino acids. V shed 4 bases and J shed 5 bases, with 11 bases lying between them. Germline CDR1 reads SGHAT; CDR2 reads FQNNGV. CDR3 bases: TGTGCCAGCAGCTCAGGGACGCTGGAGACCCAGTACTTC. Amino acids: CASSSGTLETQYF.

This clonotype appeared many times. This rearrangement joins TRBV19 to TRBJ2-7, with 8 bases lining up with TRBD1. This CDR3 is built from 17 residues. The V gene end was trimmed by 5 bases and the J gene end by 2 bases; junction bases not matched to a gene: 14. Germline lookup yields CDR1 LNHDA and CDR2 SQIVND (reference sequence). The CDR3, as DNA: TGTGCCAGTAGTCCAGGACAGGGAGTAAGTCGACCCTACGAGCAGTACTTC. Amino acids: CASSPGQGVSRPYEQYF.

This clonotype was seen many times. J is TRBJ2-3 and V is TRBV20-1; 12 bases match TRBD2. V shed 0 bases and J 8 bases; nucleotides not matched to a gene: 6. The CDR3 is 15 residues long. In germline, CDR1 is DFQATT, CDR2 SNEGSKA (reference sequence). The CDR3 is CSARDPELAGGTQYF. The CDR3, as DNA: TGCAGTGCTAGAGATCCGGAACTAGCGGGAGGTACGCAGTATTTT.

This clonotype was picked up many times. This chain connects TRBV2 to TRBJ1-1; a weak D match, TRBD1 (6 bases). V was trimmed by 6 bases and J by 2 bases, leaving 13 bases between them. The CDR3 contains 14 residues. In germline, CDR1 is SNHLY, CDR2 FYNNEI. CDR3: CASRIQGLNTEAFF. In DNA form, the CDR3 reads TGTGCCAGCAGGATACAGGGACTCAACACTGAAGCTTTCTTT.

The sample holds a few counts of this clonotype. This sequence joins TRBV7-9 and TRBJ2-1; 11 bases line up with TRBD2. Looked up from germline, CDR1 is SEHNR and CDR2 is FQNEAQ (reference sequence). V gave up 1 base and J gave up 0 bases; unmatched junction bases: 2. The CDR3 has 17 residues. For the CDR3, the DNA is TGTGCCAGCAGCTTAGGACTAGCGGGGAGCTCCTACAATGAGCAGTTCTTC. It specifies CASSLGLAGSSYNEQFF.

This chain connects TRBV10-2 to TRBJ1-2; a possible D gene is TRBD1 (6 bases). Trimming took 4 bases from V and 3 from J, leaving 9 bases between them. Germline values: CDR1 WSHSY, CDR2 SAAADI. The CDR3 is made up of 13 amino acids. The CDR3 DNA reads TGCGCCAGCAGTGCCTCAGGGGACTATGGCTACACCTTC. Residues: CASSASGDYGYTF.

Of note for this clonotype: Likely a read error: the CDR3 ends without its conserved phenylalanine or tryptophan. This chain connects TRBV6-1 to TRBJ1-2, with D unresolved. The CDR3 is made up of 14 amino acids. Germline V gene sequence: CDR1 MNHNS, CDR2 SASEGT. The V end was cut by 2 bases, the J end by 1 base, with 8 bases between. In DNA, the CDR3 is TGTGCCAGCAGTGAAAGGACGGGTAACTATGGCTACACCTCC. Translated, it gives CASSERTGNYGYTS.

This clonotype was seen more than once but under ten times. The chain joins TRBV7-9 to TRBJ2-1, with TRBD2 as a possible D gene (6 bases). The V gene's germline CDR1 is SEHNR and CDR2 FQNEAQ (reference sequence). Trimming took 5 bases from V and 4 from J, leaving 15 bases between them. This CDR3 region has 15 residues. The CDR3 reads CASSLRGGEYNEQFF. For the CDR3, the DNA is TGTGCCAGCAGCCTGAGAGGCGGGGAGTACAATGAGCAGTTCTTC.

V gene TRBV5-1 combines with J gene TRBJ2-2; 12 nucleotides match TRBD2. CDR3 length: 17 residues. V was pared by 0 bases and J by 10 bases, with 10 bases of the junction left unmatched. Germline V gene lookup returns CDR1 SGHRS and CDR2 YFSETQ. The CDR3 loop is CASSLALTSGRDEELFF. The DNA for the CDR3 is TGCGCCAGCAGCTTGGCCCTGACTAGCGGGAGAGATGAGGAGCTGTTTTTT.

This clonotype was seen many times. The chain carries TRBV5-1 and TRBJ1-1; tentatively, D is TRBD1 (6 bases). CDR3 length: 14 amino acids. Germline-derived CDR1 and CDR2 are SGHRS and YFSETQ. Deletions cut 0 bases from V and 5 bases from J, with 11 bases between. CDR3 bases: TGCGCCAGCAGCTTGGCGGAGGGGGTAACTGAAGCTTTCTTT. It yields the protein CASSLAEGVTEAFF.

This chain joins TRBV20-1 and TRBJ2-6; 8 nucleotides align to TRBD2. Germline V gene sequence: CDR1 DFQATT, CDR2 SNEGSKA (reference sequence). The CDR3 length is 17 residues. Trimming cost V 3 bases and J 0 bases; bases outside gene matches: 7. CDR3 sequence: CSASPGGPLSGANVLTF. In nucleotides, the CDR3 is TGCAGTGCTAGCCCGGGAGGGCCCCTCTCTGGGGCCAACGTCCTGACTTTC.

This clonotype occurred many times. The rearrangement joins TRBV7-8 to TRBJ2-5, with TRBD2 as a possible D gene (6 bases). Trimming pared 2 bases from V and 1 base from J, leaving 14 bases between. The CDR3 is made up of 16 amino acids. In germline, CDR1 is SGHVS, CDR2 FQNEAQ. Here the CDR3 reads CASSLYAGGVQETQYF. For the CDR3, the DNA is TGTGCCAGCAGCTTATACGCCGGAGGGGTCCAAGAGACCCAGTACTTC.

Only a few counts were recorded for this clonotype. Here the CDR3 reads CASSTLAGNYEQYF. As DNA, the CDR3 is TGTGCCAGCTCAACACTAGCGGGAAATTACGAGCAGTACTTC. The J gene is TRBJ2-7, the V gene TRBV18; 10 nucleotides agree with TRBD2. CDR1 is KGHSH, CDR2 LQKENI, per germline. CDR3 length equals 14 residues. The V and J ends lost 5 bases and 4 bases, in that order; junction bases with no gene match: 5.

This clonotype has a count of ten or more. The gene calls are TRBV28 and TRBJ1-6; a possible D gene is TRBD1 (5 bases). The germline V and J ends were trimmed by 3 bases and 17 bases, with 17 bases remaining between them. This CDR3 has 13 residues. Germline V gene lookup returns CDR1 MDHEN and CDR2 SYDVKM. DNA for the CDR3: TGTGCCAGCAGTTTTGGGGTCCGACAGCCGATCCACTTT. Translation: CASSFGVRQPIHF.

The table lists this clonotype with a few counts. The J gene is TRBJ2-1, the V gene TRBV19, with 10 bases matching TRBD2. CDR3 length: 15 amino acids. Germline V gene data show CDR1 as LNHDA and CDR2 as SQIVND (reference sequence). J gave up 3 bases and V 4 bases, and 3 bases lay outside the gene matches. The CDR3 DNA is TGTGCCAGTAGTACGATAGCGGGAGGCTACAATGAGCAGTTCTTC. Translated, it gives CASSTIAGGYNEQFF. The complete variable domain, with remaining parts taken from reference TRBV19 and TRBJ2-1, reads DGGITQSPKYLFRKEGQNVTLSCEQNLNHDAMYWYRQDPGQGLRLIYYSQIVNDFQKGDIAEGYSVSREKKESFPLTVTSAQKNPTAFYLCASSTIAGGYNEQFFGPGTRLTVL.

This clonotype was seen ten or more times. V usage is TRBV30 and J usage is TRBJ1-1; D is perhaps TRBD1 (6 bases). V lost 5 bases and J lost 5, with 9 bases in between. The CDR3 loop spans 11 amino acids. Per germline, CDR1 GTSNPN and CDR2 SVGIG (reference sequence). The CDR3 region is CAWAGQTEAFF. The CDR3, as DNA: TGTGCCTGGGCCGGACAGACTGAAGCTTTCTTT. Based on the CDR3 plus reference TRBV30 and TRBJ1-1, the full variable domain is SQTIHQWPATLVQPVGSPLSLECTVEGTSNPNLYWYRQAAGRGLQLLFYSVGIGQISSEVPQNLSASRPQDRQFILSSKKLLLSDSGFYLCAWAGQTEAFFGQGTRLTVV.

This clonotype showed up many times. The chain carries TRBV7-2 and TRBJ1-4; D is unclear. Germline-derived CDR1 and CDR2 are SGHTA and FQGNSA. V gave up 5 bases and J gave up 2 bases, with 12 bases separating them. The CDR3 totals 15 residues. CDR3 sequence (DNA): TGTGCCAGCAGCACTCAGGCTGGGACTAATGAAAAACTGTTTTTT. Encoded protein: CASSTQAGTNEKLFF.

In this sample, this clonotype turned up many times. The chain uses TRBV3-1 and TRBJ2-7, with D perhaps matching TRBD1 or TRBD2 (7 bases each). V was pared by 1 base and J by 1 base, with 14 bases between. CDR1 is LGHDT, CDR2 YNNKEL, per germline (reference sequence). The CDR3 covers 16 residues. In nucleotides, the CDR3 is TGTGCCAGCAGCCAAGGGGGGGGACAGACTTCCTACGAGCAGTACTTC. This gives the protein CASSQGGGQTSYEQYF.

The chain uses TRBV13 and TRBJ2-1; 8 bases are shared with TRBD2. The length of the CDR3 is 15 residues. With 5 bases clipped from V and 6 bases from J, the junction kept 9 bases outside the gene matches. CDR1 PRHDT and CDR2 FYEKMQ come from the germline V gene (reference sequence). In DNA, the CDR3 is TGTGCCAGCAGCCTCGGGCTCGGACTAGCCAATGAGCAGTTCTTC. It yields the protein CASSLGLGLANEQFF.

This clonotype was recorded many times. The rearrangement joins TRBV20-1 to TRBJ1-6, with D possibly TRBD1 on 5 matching bases. The CDR3 has 13 residues. V was pared by 6 bases and J by 8 bases, with 14 bases between. Germline V gene sequence: CDR1 DFQATT, CDR2 SNEGSKA (reference sequence). The CDR3 loop reads CSALDNEDSPLHF. As DNA, the CDR3 is TGCAGTGCCCTGGACAATGAGGATTCACCCCTCCACTTT.

This clonotype was recorded at least ten times. The chain uses TRBV20-1 and TRBJ2-7; no clear D. The CDR3 length is 13 residues. The V gene lost 2 bases and the J gene lost 0 bases, with 8 bases spanning the gap. Germline CDR1 is DFQATT and CDR2 is SNEGSKA (reference sequence). CDR3 sequence reads: CSARIVSSYEQYF. CDR3 DNA: TGCAGTGCTAGAATAGTGAGCTCCTACGAGCAGTACTTC.

The chain has TRBV30 and TRBJ2-7; TRBD1 matches 7 bases. The J segment lost 5 bases and the V segment lost 5 bases, leaving 3 bases of the junction unmatched. Germline V lookup: CDR1 GTSNPN, CDR2 SVGIG (reference sequence). CDR3 length: 11 residues. This CDR3 reads CAWADRDEQYF. CDR3 nucleotide sequence: TGTGCCTGGGCCGACAGGGACGAGCAGTACTTC.

The CDR3 bases are TGTGCCAGTACCATAACCAGCGCGTCACCTGAAAAACTGTTTTTT. It translates to CASTITSASPEKLFF. This chain connects TRBV19 to TRBJ1-4; D is undetermined. The CDR3 spans 15 residues. Per germline, CDR1 LNHDA and CDR2 SQIVND (reference sequence). V was clipped by 7 bases and J by 7 bases, with 19 bases between them.